A single TCR beta chain is shown here with its context. The antigen it binds to is not known. Base-call qualities are not available, and no considerably larger clone is one nucleotide away. The protocol used for the library was the immunoSEQ multiplex PCR assay. Adaptive Biotechnologies carried out high-throughput TCR-beta CDR3 sequencing of genomic DNA for most patients. Per the source publication's procedure: TCR sequencing data were retrieved from Adaptive's ImmunoSEQ software for 15 to 20 patients, whereas a few other patients were processed with MiXCR and VDJtools. CDR3 nucleotide sequences shared by donor and recipient were removed because the origin of these sequences could not be assigned. Alloreactive clones required at least 2-fold expansion over unstimulated cells and minimum CFSE-low frequency of 0.002% (template counts) or 0.001% (read counts). Clones were considered mappable if detected in sequenced pre-transplant spleen, lymph node, or MLR CFSE-low populations of the donor or recipient. The cumulative frequency of alloreactive clones was calculated as a percentage of all sequences, weighted by copy number. What TCRdb holds here is the immuneACCESS table cut down to in-frame rearrangements. Part of the clones is not present; checked against another copy, under half of the missing clones reflect an unresolved V gene, and the others are unexplained. Clonal size and the V and J genes are those of that table, whereas D and trimming came from the DNA. In this sample the table shows around 45,000 clones, about 95% of which occur a single time. The ten largest clonotypes hold around 1.6% of the sample.

Trimming at the junction amounts to 0 bases on V and 8 bases on J, and the germline ends lie 17 bases apart. Via the germline V gene, CDR1 is SGHNT and CDR2 YENEEA. Spanning cysteine to phenylalanine, the CDR3 consists of 16 amino acids. Left in the record is the CDR3 DNA by itself, 48 bases read in frame from the first base. Blood samples were collected up to 4 times in the first month after transplant and then at least monthly when available. The data derive from a study of graft-versus-host responses after intestinal transplantation (dated by TCRdb to the early 2020s). Regarding the study in general: The transplants that recipients received were multivisceral, liver-intestinal, or isolated intestinal. All recipients received anti-thymocyte globulin induction followed by maintenance tacrolimus and steroids for around 3 years. After intestinal transplantation, graft-versus-host and host-versus-graft alloreactive T cell clones in the graft, circulation and bone marrow were tracked using bulk TCR-beta CDR3 sequencing. Alloreactive clones were identified by sequencing pre-transplant mixed lymphocyte reaction products and comparing them with unstimulated pre-transplant donor and recipient T cells. A cohort of 24 intestinal transplant recipients, including one retransplant, was enrolled, and a few patients lacking pretransplant specimens were excluded. Donor T cell macrochimerism was defined as a peak of at least 4% donor T cells among recipient peripheral blood mononuclear cells. Samples from a few later patients were sequenced in-house on an Illumina MiSeq with MiXCR processing rather than by the commercial service.

Here is what the overall study found, with its caveats: High GvH to HvG T cell clonal ratios were observed in the allografts of patients with donor T cell macrochimerism. The relatively low number and heterogeneity of intestinal transplant patients limited the conclusions. Early after transplant, peak levels of circulating GvH clones were associated with declines in HvG clones. GvH clones were detected in recipient bone marrow, and some of these GvH clones were observed earlier in ileal mucosa or blood, consistent with an intestinal mucosal origin.

The receptor chain draws on TRBV11-3 and TRBJ2-1, and possibly TRBD2, on 6 matching bases. The source of this sequence is a human patient who received an intestinal transplant, so some T cells may come from the graft donor. Sample: PBMCs, taken 335 days after intestinal transplant. The CDR3 sequence is CASSLEGTGEGYEQFF. The DNA sequence is as follows: TGTGCCAGCAGCTTAGAGGGTACGGGGGAAGGATATGAGCAGTTCTTC.